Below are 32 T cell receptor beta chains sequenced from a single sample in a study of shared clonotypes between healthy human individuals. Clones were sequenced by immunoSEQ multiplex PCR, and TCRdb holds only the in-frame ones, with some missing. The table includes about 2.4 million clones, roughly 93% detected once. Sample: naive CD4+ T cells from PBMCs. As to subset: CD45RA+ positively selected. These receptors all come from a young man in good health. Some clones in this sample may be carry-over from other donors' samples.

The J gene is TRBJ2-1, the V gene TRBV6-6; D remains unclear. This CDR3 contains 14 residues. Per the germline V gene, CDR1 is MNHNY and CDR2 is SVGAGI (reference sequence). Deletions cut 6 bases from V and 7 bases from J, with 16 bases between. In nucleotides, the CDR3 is TGTGCCAGCAGGAACGTCTTCCTCAATAATGAGCAGTTCTTC. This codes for CASRNVFLNNEQFF.

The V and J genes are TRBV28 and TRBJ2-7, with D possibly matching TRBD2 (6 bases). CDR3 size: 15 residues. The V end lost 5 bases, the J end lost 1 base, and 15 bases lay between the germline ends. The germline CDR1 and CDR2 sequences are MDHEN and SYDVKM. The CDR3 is CASSPFSAGSYEQYF. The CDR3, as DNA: TGTGCCAGCAGTCCGTTCTCCGCGGGATCCTACGAGCAGTACTTC.

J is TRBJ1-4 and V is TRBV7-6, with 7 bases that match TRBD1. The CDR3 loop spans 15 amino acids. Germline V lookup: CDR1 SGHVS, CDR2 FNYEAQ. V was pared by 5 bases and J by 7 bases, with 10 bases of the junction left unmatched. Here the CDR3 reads CASSPTGLGSEKLFF. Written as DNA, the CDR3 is TGTGCCAGCAGCCCGACAGGGTTGGGGAGTGAAAAACTGTTTTTT.

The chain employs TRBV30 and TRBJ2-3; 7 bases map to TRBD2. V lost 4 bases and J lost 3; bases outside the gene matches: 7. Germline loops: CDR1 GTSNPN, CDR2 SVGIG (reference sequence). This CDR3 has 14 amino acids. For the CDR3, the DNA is TGTGCCTGGATCCCGCGGGAGTGGACAGATACGCAGTATTTT. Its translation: CAWIPREWTDTQYF.

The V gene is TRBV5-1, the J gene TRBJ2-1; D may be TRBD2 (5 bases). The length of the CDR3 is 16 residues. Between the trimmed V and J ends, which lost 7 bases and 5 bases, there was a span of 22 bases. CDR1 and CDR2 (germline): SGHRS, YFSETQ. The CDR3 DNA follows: TGCGCCAGCTCTTCCCGGGGTAAGCCGGCGGACAATGAGCAGTTCTTC. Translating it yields CASSSRGKPADNEQFF.

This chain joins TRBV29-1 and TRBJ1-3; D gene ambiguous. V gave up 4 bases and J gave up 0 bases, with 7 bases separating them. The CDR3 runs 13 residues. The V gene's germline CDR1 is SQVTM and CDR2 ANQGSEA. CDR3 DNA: TGCAGCGTTGGAACGGCCTCTGGAAACACCATATATTTT. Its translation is CSVGTASGNTIYF.

The DNA for the CDR3 is TGTGCCAGTAGGAACAGGGATAGGGGCACAGATACGCAGTATTTT. Protein product: CASRNRDRGTDTQYF. The chain uses TRBV19 and TRBJ2-3; a weak D match, TRBD1 (6 bases). The V end lost 6 bases, the J end lost 1 base, and 14 bases lay between the germline ends. The V gene's germline CDR1 is LNHDA and CDR2 SQIVND (reference sequence). This CDR3 is 15 amino acids long.

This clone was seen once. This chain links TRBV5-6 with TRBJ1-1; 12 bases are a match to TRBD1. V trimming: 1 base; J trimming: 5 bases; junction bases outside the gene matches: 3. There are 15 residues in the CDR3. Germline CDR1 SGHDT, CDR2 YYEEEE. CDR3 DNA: TGTGCCAGCAGCTTGAGGGACAGGGGGCCGACTGAAGCTTTCTTT. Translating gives CASSLRDRGPTEAFF. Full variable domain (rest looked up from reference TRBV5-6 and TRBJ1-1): DAGVTQSPTHLIKTRGQQVTLRCSPKSGHDTVSWYQQALGQGPQFIFQYYEEEERQRGNFPDRFSGHQFPNYSSELNVNALLLGDSALYLCASSLRDRGPTEAFFGQGTRLTVV.

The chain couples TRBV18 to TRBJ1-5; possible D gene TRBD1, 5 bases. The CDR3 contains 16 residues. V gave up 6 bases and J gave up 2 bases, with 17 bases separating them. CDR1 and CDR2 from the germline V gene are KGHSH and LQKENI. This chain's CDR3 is CASSAVSGWGNQPQHF. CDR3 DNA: TGTGCCAGCTCCGCTGTGTCAGGGTGGGGCAATCAGCCCCAGCATTTT. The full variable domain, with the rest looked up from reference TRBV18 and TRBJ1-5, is NAGVMQNPRHLVRRRGQEARLRCSPMKGHSHVYWYRQLPEEGLKFMVYLQKENIIDESGMPKERFSAEFPKEGPSILRIQQVVRGDSAAYFCASSAVSGWGNQPQHFGDGTRLSIL.

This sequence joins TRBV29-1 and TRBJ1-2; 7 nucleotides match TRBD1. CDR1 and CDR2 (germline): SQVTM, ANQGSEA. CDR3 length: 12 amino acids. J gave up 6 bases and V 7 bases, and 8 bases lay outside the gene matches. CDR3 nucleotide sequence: TGCAGCGCTAAGGGACAGAACGATGGCTACACCTTC. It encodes CSAKGQNDGYTF.

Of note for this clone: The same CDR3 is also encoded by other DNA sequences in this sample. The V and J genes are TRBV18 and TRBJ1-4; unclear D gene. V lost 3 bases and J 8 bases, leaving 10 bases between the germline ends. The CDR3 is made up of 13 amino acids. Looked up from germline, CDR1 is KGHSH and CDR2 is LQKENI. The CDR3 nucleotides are TGTGCCAGCTCACCCGGGGTAGACGAAAAACTGTTTTTT. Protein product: CASSPGVDEKLFF. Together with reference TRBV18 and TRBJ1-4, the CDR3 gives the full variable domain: NAGVMQNPRHLVRRRGQEARLRCSPMKGHSHVYWYRQLPEEGLKFMVYLQKENIIDESGMPKERFSAEFPKEGPSILRIQQVVRGDSAAYFCASSPGVDEKLFFGSGTQLSVL.

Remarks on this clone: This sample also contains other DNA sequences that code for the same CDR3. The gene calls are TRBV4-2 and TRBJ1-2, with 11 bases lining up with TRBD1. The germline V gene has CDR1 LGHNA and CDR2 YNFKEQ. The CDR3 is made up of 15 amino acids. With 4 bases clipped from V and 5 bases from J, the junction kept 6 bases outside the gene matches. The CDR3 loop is CASSPDRGRFYGYTF. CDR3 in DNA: TGTGCCAGCAGCCCGGACAGGGGGCGATTTTATGGCTACACCTTC.

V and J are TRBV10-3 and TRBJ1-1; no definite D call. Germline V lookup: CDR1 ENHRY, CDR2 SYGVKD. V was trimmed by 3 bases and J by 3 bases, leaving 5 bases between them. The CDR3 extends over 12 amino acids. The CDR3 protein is CAISDKYTEAFF. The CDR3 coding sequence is TGTGCCATCAGTGACAAATACACTGAAGCTTTCTTT.

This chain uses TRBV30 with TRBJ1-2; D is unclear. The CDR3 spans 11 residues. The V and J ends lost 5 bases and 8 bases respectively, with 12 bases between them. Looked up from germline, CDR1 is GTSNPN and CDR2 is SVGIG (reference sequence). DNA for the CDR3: TGTGCCTGGGTAGCCGCGAGGGGCTACACCTTC. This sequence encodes CAWVAARGYTF.

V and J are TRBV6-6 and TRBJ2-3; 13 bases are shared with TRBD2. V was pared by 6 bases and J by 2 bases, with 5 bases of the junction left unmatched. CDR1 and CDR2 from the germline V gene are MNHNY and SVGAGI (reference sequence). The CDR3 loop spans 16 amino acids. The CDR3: CASSQGLAGVTDTQYF. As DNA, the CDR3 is TGTGCCAGCAGCCAAGGACTAGCGGGAGTCACAGATACGCAGTATTTT.

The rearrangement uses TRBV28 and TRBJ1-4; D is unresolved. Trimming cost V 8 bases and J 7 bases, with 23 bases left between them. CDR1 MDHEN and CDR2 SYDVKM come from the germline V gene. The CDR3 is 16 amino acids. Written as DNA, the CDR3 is TGTGCCAGCCTAACCAAGGGCGGGGTGAGGAGTGAAAAACTGTTTTTT. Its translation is CASLTKGGVRSEKLFF.

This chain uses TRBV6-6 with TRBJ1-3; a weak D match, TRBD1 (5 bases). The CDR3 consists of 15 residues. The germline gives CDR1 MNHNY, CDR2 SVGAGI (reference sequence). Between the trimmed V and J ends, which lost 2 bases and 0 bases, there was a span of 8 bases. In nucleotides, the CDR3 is TGTGCCAGCAGTTACGGGGCAGACTCTGGAAACACCATATATTTT. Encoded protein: CASSYGADSGNTIYF.

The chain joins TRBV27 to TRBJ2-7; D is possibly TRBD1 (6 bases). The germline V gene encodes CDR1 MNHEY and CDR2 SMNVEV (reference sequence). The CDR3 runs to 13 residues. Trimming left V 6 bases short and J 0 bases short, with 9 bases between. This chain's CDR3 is CASRGDNSYEQYF. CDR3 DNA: TGTGCCAGCAGAGGGGACAACTCCTACGAGCAGTACTTC.

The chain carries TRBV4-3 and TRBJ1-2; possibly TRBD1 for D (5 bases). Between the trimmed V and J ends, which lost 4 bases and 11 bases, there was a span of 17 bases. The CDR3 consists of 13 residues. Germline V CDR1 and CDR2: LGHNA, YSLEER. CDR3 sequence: CASSPRGESRYTF. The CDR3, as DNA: TGCGCCAGCAGCCCCAGAGGGGAGAGTCGGTACACCTTC.

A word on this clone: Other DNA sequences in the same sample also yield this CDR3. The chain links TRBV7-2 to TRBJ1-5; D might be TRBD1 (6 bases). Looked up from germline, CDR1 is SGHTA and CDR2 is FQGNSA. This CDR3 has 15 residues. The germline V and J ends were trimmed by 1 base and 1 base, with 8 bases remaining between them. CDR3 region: CASSLGGPSNQPQHF. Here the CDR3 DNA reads TGTGCCAGCAGCTTAGGGGGGCCAAGCAATCAGCCCCAGCATTTT.

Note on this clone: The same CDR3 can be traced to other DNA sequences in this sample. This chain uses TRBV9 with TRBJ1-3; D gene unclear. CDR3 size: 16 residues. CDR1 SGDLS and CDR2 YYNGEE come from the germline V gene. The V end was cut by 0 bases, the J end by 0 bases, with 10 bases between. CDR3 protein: CASSVGGQSSGNTIYF. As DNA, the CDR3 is TGTGCCAGCAGCGTAGGAGGTCAGAGCTCTGGAAACACCATATATTTT.

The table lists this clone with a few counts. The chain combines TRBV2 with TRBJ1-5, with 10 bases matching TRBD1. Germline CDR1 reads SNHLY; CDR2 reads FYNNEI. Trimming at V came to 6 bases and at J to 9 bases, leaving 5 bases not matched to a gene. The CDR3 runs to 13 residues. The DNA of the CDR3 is TGTGCCAGCAGGGGGACAGGGGTTCCGCCCCAGCATTTT. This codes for CASRGTGVPPQHF. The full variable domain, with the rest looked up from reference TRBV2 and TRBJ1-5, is EPEVTQTPSHQVTQMGQEVILRCVPISNHLYFYWYRQILGQKVEFLVSFYNNEISEKSEIFDDQFSVERPDGSNFTLKIRSTKLEDSAMYFCASRGTGVPPQHFGDGTRLSIL.

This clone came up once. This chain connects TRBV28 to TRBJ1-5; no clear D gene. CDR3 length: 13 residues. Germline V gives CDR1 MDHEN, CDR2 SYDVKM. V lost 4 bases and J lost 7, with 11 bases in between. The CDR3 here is CASSSRSWQPQHF. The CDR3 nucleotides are TGTGCCAGCAGTTCGAGGTCTTGGCAGCCCCAGCATTTT.

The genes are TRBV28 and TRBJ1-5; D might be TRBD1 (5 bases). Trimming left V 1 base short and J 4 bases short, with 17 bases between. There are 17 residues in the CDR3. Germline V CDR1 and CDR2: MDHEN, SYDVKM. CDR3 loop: CASSLLSRPGGNQPQHF. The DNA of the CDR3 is TGTGCCAGCAGTTTATTGTCTAGACCTGGGGGGAATCAGCCCCAGCATTTT.

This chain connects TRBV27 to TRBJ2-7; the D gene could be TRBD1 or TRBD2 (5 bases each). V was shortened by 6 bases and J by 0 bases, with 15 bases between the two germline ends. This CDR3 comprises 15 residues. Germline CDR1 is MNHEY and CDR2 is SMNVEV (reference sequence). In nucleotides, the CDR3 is TGTGCCAGCAGCTCCTTCGGGACCCTCTCCTACGAGCAGTACTTC. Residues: CASSSFGTLSYEQYF.

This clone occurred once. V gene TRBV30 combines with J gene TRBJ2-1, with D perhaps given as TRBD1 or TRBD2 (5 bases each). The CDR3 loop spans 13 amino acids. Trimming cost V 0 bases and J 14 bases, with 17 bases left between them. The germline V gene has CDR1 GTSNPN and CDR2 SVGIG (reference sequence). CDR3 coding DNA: TGTGCCTGGAGTGTACGAGGGACCCCTAAGGAGTTCTTC. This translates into CAWSVRGTPKEFF.

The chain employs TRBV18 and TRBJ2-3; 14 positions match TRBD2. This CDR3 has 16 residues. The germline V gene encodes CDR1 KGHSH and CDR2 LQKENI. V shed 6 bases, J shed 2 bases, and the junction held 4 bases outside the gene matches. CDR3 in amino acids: CASSPGLAGDTDTQYF. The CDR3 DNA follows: TGTGCCAGCTCGCCGGGACTAGCGGGGGACACAGATACGCAGTATTTT.

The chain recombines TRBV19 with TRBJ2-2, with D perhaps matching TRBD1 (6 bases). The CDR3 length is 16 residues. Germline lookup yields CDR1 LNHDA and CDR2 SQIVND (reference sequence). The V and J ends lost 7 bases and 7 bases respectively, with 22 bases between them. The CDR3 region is CASTWQAGAVIGELFF. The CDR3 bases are TGTGCCAGTACCTGGCAAGCAGGGGCGGTCATCGGGGAGCTGTTTTTT.

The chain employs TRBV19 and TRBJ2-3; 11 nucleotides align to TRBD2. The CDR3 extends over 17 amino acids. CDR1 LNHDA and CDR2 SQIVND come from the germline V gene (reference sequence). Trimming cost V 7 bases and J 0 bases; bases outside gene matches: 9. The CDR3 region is CASTRLAGGPSTDTQYF. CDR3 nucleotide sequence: TGTGCCAGTACCCGGTTAGCGGGAGGGCCTAGCACAGATACGCAGTATTTT.

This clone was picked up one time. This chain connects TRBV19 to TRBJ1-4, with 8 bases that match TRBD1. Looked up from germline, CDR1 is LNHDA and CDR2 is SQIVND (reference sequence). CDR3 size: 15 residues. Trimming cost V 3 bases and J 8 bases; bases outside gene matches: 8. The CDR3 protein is CASSIGGQGGEKLFF. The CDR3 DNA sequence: TGTGCCAGTAGTATCGGTGGACAGGGCGGCGAAAAACTGTTTTTT. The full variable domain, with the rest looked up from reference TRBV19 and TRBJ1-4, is DGGITQSPKYLFRKEGQNVTLSCEQNLNHDAMYWYRQDPGQGLRLIYYSQIVNDFQKGDIAEGYSVSREKKESFPLTVTSAQKNPTAFYLCASSIGGQGGEKLFFGSGTQLSVL.

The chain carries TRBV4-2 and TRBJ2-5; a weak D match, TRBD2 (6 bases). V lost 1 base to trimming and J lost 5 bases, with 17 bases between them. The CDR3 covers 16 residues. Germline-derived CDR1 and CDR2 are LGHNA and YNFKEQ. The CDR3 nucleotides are TGTGCCAGCAGCCAAGTTGGATCGGCGGCGGGGGAGACCCAGTACTTC. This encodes CASSQVGSAAGETQYF.

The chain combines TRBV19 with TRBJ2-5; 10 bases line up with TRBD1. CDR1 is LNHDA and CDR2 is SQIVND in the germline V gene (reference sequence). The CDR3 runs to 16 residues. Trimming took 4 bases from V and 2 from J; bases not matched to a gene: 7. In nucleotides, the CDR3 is TGTGCCAGTAGTAGGGCGGACAGGGGGTGGCAAGAGACCCAGTACTTC. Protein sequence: CASSRADRGWQETQYF.